This record concerns one T cell receptor beta chain sequence. Germline trimming cut 6 bases from V and 2 bases from J; bases unmatched to any gene: 3. The CDR3 length is 14 residues. CDR1 and CDR2 (germline): SGHRS, YFSETQ. The entry originates in a study of blood T cell repertoires in COVID-19. Sequencing was performed with immunoSEQ multiplex PCR; in TCRdb, only in-frame clones are kept and a portion is missing. The sample shows a few hundred thousand clones, 86% of them seen only once. This clonotype was obtained from a woman between 45 and 60 years old with acute or convalescent COVID-19. Material: peripheral blood. J is TRBJ2-1 and V is TRBV5-1, with TRBD2 matching over 9 bases. The CDR3 nucleotides are TGCGCCAGCACCCTAGCGGGACCCTACAATGAGCAGTTCTTC. This codes for CASTLAGPYNEQFF.